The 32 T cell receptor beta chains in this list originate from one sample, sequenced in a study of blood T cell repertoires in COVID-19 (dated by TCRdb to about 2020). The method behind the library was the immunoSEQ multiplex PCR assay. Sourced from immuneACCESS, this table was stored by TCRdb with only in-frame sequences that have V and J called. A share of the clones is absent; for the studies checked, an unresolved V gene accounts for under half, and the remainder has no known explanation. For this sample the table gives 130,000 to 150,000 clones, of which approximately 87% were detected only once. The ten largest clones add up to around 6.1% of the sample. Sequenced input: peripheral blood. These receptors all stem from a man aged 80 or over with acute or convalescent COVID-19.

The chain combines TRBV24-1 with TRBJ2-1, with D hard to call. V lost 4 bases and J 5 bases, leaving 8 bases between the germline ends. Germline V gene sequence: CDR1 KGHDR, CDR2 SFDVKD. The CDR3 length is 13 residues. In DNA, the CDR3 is TGTGCCACCAGTGAACATAAAAACAATGAGCAGTTCTTC. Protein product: CATSEHKNNEQFF.

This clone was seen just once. The DNA for the CDR3 is TGTGCCAGCAGTTTACAGGGCCCTGGAGGCTACACCTTC. Protein sequence: CASSLQGPGGYTF. J is TRBJ1-2 and V is TRBV28, with D possibly TRBD1 on 5 matching bases. This CDR3 is built from 13 residues. Trimming cost V 2 bases and J 8 bases, with 12 bases left between them. Germline assignment: CDR1 MDHEN and CDR2 SYDVKM.

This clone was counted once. The CDR3, as DNA: TGTGCCTGGTCCGGGACTAGCGGAGTCTTGGGGGATACGCAGTATTTT. Protein product: CAWSGTSGVLGDTQYF. The rearrangement uses TRBV30 and TRBJ2-3; 11 nucleotides agree with TRBD2. V lost 5 bases to trimming and J lost 6 bases; unmatched junction nucleotides: 13. Per germline, CDR1 GTSNPN and CDR2 SVGIG (reference sequence). This CDR3 has 16 amino acids.

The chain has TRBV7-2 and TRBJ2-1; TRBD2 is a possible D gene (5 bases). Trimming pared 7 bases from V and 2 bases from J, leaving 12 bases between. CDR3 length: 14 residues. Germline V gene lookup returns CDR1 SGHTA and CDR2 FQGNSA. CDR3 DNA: TGTGCCAGCAATCCGGGATTCCCCTACAATGAGCAGTTCTTC. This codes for CASNPGFPYNEQFF.

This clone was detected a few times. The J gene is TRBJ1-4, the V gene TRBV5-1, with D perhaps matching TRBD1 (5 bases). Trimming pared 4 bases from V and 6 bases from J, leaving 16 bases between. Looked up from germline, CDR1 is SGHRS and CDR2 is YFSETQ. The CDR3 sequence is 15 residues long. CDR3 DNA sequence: TGCGCCAGCAGCGCGGACACAAGTTTGGATGAAAAACTGTTTTTT. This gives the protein CASSADTSLDEKLFF.

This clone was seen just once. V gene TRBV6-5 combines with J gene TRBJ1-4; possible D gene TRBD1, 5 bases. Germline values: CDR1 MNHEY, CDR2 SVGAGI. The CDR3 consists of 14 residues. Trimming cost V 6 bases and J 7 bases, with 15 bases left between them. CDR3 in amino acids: CASRRGDSGEKLFF. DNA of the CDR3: TGTGCCAGCAGGCGAGGGGACTCCGGTGAAAAACTGTTTTTT.

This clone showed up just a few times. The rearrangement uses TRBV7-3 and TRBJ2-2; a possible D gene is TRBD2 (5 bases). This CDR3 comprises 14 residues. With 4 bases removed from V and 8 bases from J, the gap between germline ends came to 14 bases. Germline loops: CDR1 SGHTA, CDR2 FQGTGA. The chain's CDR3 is CASSSPSSGGELFF. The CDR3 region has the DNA TGTGCCAGCAGCTCGCCGTCCTCGGGAGGGGAGCTGTTTTTT.

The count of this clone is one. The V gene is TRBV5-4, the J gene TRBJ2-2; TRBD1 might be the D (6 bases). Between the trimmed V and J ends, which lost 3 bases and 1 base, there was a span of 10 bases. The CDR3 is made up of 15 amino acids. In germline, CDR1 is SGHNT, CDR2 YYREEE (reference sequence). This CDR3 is CASSSPGQNTGELFF. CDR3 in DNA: TGTGCCAGCAGCTCCCCGGGACAGAACACCGGGGAGCTGTTTTTT.

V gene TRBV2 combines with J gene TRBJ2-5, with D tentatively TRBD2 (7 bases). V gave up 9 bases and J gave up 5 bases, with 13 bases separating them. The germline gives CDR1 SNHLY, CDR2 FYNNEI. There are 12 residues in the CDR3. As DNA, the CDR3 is TGTGCCAGAGGGGGGGGCGGCGAGACCCAGTACTTC. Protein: CARGGGGETQYF. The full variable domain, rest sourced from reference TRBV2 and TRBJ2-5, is EPEVTQTPSHQVTQMGQEVILRCVPISNHLYFYWYRQILGQKVEFLVSFYNNEISEKSEIFDDQFSVERPDGSNFTLKIRSTKLEDSAMYFCARGGGGETQYFGPGTRLLVL.

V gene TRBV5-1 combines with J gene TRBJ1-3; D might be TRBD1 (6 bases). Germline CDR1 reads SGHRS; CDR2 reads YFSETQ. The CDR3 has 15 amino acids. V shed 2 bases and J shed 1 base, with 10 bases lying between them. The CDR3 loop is CASSLDTGSGNTIYF. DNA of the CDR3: TGCGCCAGCAGCTTAGACACAGGGTCTGGAAACACCATATATTTT.

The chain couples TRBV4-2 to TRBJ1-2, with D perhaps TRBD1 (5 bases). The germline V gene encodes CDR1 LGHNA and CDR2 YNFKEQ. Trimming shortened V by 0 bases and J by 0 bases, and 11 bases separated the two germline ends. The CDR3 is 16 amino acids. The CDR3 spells CASSQDRGGANYGYTF. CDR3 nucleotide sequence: TGTGCCAGCAGCCAAGATCGGGGGGGAGCTAACTATGGCTACACCTTC.

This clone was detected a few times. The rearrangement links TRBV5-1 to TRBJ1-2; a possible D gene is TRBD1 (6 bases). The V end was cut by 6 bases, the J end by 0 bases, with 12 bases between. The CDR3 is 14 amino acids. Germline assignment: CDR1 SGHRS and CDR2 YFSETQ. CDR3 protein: CASTWDKTNYGYTF. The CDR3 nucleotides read TGCGCCAGCACCTGGGACAAGACTAACTATGGCTACACCTTC.

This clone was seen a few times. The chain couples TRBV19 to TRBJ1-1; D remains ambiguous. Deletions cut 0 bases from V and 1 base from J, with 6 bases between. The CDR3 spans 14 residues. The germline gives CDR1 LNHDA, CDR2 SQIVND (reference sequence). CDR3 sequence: CASSIERANTEAFF. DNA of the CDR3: TGTGCCAGTAGTATAGAGCGGGCGAACACTGAAGCTTTCTTT. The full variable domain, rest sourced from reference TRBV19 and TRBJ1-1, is DGGITQSPKYLFRKEGQNVTLSCEQNLNHDAMYWYRQDPGQGLRLIYYSQIVNDFQKGDIAEGYSVSREKKESFPLTVTSAQKNPTAFYLCASSIERANTEAFFGQGTRLTVV.

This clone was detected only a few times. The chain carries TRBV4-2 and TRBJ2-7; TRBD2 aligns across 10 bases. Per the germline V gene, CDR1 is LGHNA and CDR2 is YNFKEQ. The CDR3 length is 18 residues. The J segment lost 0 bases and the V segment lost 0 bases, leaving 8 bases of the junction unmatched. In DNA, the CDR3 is TGTGCCAGCAGCCAAGATCGGAAGGTAGCGGGGGGCTCCTACGAGCAGTACTTC. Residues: CASSQDRKVAGGSYEQYF.

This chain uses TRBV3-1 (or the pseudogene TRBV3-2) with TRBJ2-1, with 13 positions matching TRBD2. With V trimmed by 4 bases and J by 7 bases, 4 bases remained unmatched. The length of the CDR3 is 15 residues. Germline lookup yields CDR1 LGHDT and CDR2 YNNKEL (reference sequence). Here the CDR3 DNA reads TGTGCCAGCAGCCTGACTAGCGGGAGGCTGAATGAGCAGTTCTTC. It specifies CASSLTSGRLNEQFF.

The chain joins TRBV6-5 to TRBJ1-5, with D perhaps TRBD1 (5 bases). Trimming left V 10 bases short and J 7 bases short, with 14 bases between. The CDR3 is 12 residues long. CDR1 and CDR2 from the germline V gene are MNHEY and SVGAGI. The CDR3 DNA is TGTGCCACCAGAGGGGCAGACCAGCCCCAGCATTTT. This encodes CATRGADQPQHF.

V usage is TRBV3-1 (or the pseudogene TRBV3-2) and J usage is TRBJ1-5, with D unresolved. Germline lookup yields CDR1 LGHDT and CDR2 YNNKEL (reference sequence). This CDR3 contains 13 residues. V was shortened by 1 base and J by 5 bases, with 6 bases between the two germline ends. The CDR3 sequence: CASSQVPDQPQHF. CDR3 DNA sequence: TGTGCCAGCAGCCAAGTTCCGGATCAGCCCCAGCATTTT.

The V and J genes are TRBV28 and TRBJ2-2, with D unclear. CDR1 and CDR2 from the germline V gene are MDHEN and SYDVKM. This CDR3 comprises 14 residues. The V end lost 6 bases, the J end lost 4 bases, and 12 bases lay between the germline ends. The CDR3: CASSKAGSTGELFF. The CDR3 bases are TGTGCCAGCAGCAAGGCAGGTAGCACCGGGGAGCTGTTTTTT.

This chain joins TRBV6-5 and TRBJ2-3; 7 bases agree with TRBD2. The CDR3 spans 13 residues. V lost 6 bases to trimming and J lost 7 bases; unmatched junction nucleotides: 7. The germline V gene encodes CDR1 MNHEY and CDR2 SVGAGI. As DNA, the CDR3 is TGTGCCAGCAGATGGACTAGTGCCAATACGCAGTATTTT. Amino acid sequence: CASRWTSANTQYF.

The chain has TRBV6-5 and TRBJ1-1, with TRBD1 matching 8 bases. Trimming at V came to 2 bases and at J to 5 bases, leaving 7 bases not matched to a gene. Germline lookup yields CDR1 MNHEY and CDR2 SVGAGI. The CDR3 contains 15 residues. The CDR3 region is CASSYVQGASTEAFF. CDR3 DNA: TGTGCCAGCAGTTACGTTCAGGGGGCATCGACTGAAGCTTTCTTT.

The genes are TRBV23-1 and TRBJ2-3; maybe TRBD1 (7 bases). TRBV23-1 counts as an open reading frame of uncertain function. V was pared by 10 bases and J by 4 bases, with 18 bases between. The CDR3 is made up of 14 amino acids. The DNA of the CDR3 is TGCGCCACTTCCCAGGGGGGTGAGGCAGATACGCAGTATTTT. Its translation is CATSQGGEADTQYF.

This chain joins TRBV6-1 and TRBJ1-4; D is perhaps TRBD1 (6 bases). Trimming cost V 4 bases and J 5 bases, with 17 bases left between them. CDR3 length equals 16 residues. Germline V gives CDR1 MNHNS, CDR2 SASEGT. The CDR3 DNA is TGTGCCAGCAGTGTACAGGGTTCGACCGAGAATGAAAAACTGTTTTTT. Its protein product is CASSVQGSTENEKLFF.

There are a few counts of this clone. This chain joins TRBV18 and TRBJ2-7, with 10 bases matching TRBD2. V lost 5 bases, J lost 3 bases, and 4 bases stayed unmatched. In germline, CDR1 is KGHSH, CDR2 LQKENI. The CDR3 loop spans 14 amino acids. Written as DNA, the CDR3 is TGTGCCAGCTCAGAGCGGGAGGGCCGCTACGAGCAGTACTTC. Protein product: CASSEREGRYEQYF.

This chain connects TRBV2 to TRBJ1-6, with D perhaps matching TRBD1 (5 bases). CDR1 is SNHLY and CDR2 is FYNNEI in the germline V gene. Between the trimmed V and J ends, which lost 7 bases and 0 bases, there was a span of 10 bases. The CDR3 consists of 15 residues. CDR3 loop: CASKIGGSYNSPLHF. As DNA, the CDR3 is TGTGCCAGCAAGATCGGGGGCTCCTATAATTCACCCCTCCACTTT. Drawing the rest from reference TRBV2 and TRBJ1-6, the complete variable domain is EPEVTQTPSHQVTQMGQEVILRCVPISNHLYFYWYRQILGQKVEFLVSFYNNEISEKSEIFDDQFSVERPDGSNFTLKIRSTKLEDSAMYFCASKIGGSYNSPLHFGNGTRLTVT.

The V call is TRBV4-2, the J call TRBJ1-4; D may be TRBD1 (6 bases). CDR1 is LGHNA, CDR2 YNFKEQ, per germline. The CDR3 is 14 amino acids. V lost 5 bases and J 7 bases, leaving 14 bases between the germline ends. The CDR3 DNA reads TGTGCCAGCAGCGCTACAGGGTTGAGTGAAAAACTGTTTTTT. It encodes CASSATGLSEKLFF.

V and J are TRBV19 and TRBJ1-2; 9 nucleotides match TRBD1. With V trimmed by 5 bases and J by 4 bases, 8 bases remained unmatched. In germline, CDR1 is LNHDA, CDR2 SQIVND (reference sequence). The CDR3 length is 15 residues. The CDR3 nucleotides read TGTGCCAGTAGTCCCCGGACAGGGGCTGTCTATGGCTACACCTTC. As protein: CASSPRTGAVYGYTF.

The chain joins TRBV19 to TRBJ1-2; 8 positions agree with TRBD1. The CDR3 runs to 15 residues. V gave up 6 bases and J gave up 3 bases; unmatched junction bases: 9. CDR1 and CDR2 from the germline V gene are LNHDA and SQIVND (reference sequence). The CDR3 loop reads CASSPTDRADYGYTF. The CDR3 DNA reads TGTGCCAGTAGCCCCACGGACAGGGCAGACTATGGCTACACCTTC.

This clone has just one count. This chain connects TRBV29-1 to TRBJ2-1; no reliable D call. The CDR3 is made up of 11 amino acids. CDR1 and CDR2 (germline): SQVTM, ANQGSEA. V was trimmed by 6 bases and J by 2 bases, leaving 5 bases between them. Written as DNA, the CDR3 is TGCAGCGTCGAGACCTACAATGAGCAGTTCTTC. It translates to CSVETYNEQFF.

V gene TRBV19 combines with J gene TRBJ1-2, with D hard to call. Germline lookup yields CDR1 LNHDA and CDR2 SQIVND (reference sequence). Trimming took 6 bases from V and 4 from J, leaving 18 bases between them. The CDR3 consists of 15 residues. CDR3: CASRYDLPGGYGYTF. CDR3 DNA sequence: TGTGCCAGTAGATATGACCTGCCTGGAGGCTATGGCTACACCTTC.

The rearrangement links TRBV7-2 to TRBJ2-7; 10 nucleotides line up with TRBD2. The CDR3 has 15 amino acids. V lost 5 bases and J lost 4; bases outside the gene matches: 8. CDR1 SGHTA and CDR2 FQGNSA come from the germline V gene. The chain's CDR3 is CASSRSGGAGYEQYF. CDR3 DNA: TGTGCCAGCAGCCGGAGCGGGGGGGCGGGTTACGAGCAGTACTTC.

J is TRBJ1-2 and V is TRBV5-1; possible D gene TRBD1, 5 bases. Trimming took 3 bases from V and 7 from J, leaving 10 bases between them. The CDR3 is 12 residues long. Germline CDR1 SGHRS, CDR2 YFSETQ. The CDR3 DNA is TGCGCCAGCAGCTCCGGGGGTGCTGGCTACACCTTC. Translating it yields CASSSGGAGYTF.

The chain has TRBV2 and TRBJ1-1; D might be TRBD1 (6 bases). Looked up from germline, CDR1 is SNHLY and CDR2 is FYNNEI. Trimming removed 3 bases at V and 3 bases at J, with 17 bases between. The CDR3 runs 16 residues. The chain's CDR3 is CASSDQGRSSDTEAFF. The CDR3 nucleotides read TGTGCCAGCAGTGACCAGGGGCGAAGTTCGGACACTGAAGCTTTCTTT.